This TCR beta chain was recovered during a study of long-term antiretroviral therapy in people with HIV. Germline CDR1 SGHNT, CDR2 YYREEE (reference sequence). The CDR3 is 15 residues long. Trimming at V came to 0 bases and at J to 6 bases, leaving 6 bases not matched to a gene. Sequencing used immunoSEQ v3.0 at survey level. Here immunoSEQ multiplex PCR was the method, and the copy in TCRdb shows in-frame clones only, minus some. This sample carries about 36,000 clones, approximately 85% of them seen once, and the ten largest clones take about 10%. The study, taken as a whole, reports: On ART adherence, viral resistance or therapy changes, no data were available. Transplant-donor-level diversity was not reached after ART, though diversity increased.

Comment on this clone: The target antigen is unknown.

The origin of this receptor is a man between 18 and 29 years old with HIV. This rearrangement joins TRBV5-4 to TRBJ1-1, with 9 positions matching TRBD1. Sequenced here: unsorted PBMCs, sampled 2.2 years after starting antiretroviral therapy. In DNA form, the CDR3 reads TGTGCCAGCAGCTTGGAGGGACAGGGAGCGGCTGAAGCTTTCTTT. Its translation is CASSLEGQGAAEAFF. The entire variable domain, with the rest obtained from reference TRBV5-4 and TRBJ1-1, is as follows: ETGVTQSPTHLIKTRGQQVTLRCSSQSGHNTVSWYQQALGQGPQFIFQYYREEENGRGNFPPRFSGLQFPNYSSELNVNALELDDSALYLCASSLEGQGAAEAFFGQGTRLTVV.